This entry lists 30 T cell receptor beta chains sequenced from one sample in a study of T cell changes during pregnancy in multiple sclerosis. Clones were sequenced by immunoSEQ multiplex PCR, and TCRdb holds only the in-frame ones, with some missing. Of 65,000 to 95,000 clones listed, about 88% were seen once; the top ten hold about 1.9%. The sample was peripheral blood, taken before pregnancy. The receptors were sampled from a female donor with multiple sclerosis, enrolled in a pregnancy study.

The chain couples TRBV6-1 to TRBJ2-7; 12 bases are a match to TRBD2. J lost 2 bases, V lost 3 bases, and 5 bases had no gene match. This CDR3 spans 16 amino acids. Germline lookup yields CDR1 MNHNS and CDR2 SASEGT. Here the CDR3 reads CASSDRTSGAPYEQYF. DNA for the CDR3: TGTGCCAGCAGTGACCGGACTAGCGGGGCCCCCTACGAGCAGTACTTC.

The chain has TRBV6-5 and TRBJ2-1; a weak D match, TRBD2 (6 bases). V was trimmed by 0 bases and J by 9 bases, leaving 15 bases between them. The CDR3 is made up of 15 amino acids. Germline CDR1 reads MNHEY; CDR2 reads SVGAGI. DNA of the CDR3: TGTGCCAGCAGTTACTCGCCTAGCGTTCTCAGTGAGCAGTTCTTC. It specifies CASSYSPSVLSEQFF.

The genes are TRBV19 and TRBJ1-4; D unresolved. V was clipped by 3 bases and J by 5 bases, with 7 bases between them. The CDR3 length is 13 residues. Germline V gene data show CDR1 as LNHDA and CDR2 as SQIVND (reference sequence). The CDR3 DNA is TGTGCCAGTAGTATTTGGAGAAATGAAAAACTGTTTTTT. It encodes CASSIWRNEKLFF.

This sequence joins TRBV4-3 and TRBJ2-7; possible D gene TRBD2, 5 bases. Germline-derived CDR1 and CDR2 are LGHNA and YSLEER. This CDR3 is built from 15 residues. V was trimmed by 0 bases and J by 0 bases, leaving 9 bases between them. CDR3 region: CASSQERVNSYEQYF. DNA of the CDR3: TGCGCCAGCAGCCAAGAGCGGGTAAACTCCTACGAGCAGTACTTC.

This CDR3 is CASSPRGWEAGNTIYF. The CDR3 DNA is TGTGCCAGCAGCCCGAGAGGTTGGGAGGCTGGAAACACCATATATTTT. This chain uses TRBV13 with TRBJ1-3; D ambiguous. Looked up from germline, CDR1 is PRHDT and CDR2 is FYEKMQ (reference sequence). The V end lost 5 bases, the J end lost 2 bases, and 16 bases lay between the germline ends. The CDR3 runs 16 residues.

V and J are TRBV9 and TRBJ1-2; no clear D. The CDR3 contains 15 residues. Between the trimmed V and J ends, which lost 2 bases and 6 bases, there was a span of 17 bases. Germline lookup yields CDR1 SGDLS and CDR2 YYNGEE. CDR3 sequence (DNA): TGTGCCAGCAGCGTCCTGGAGGGCTCGTTGGATGGCTACACCTTC. Translating it yields CASSVLEGSLDGYTF.

The V call is TRBV5-4, the J call TRBJ2-2, with unresolved D. The CDR3 is made up of 12 amino acids. From germline, CDR1 is SGHNT and CDR2 YYREEE (reference sequence). Trimming removed 4 bases at V and 7 bases at J, with 8 bases between. In nucleotides, the CDR3 is TGTGCCAGCAGCCAACGAGGCGGGGAGCTGTTTTTT. The encoded protein is CASSQRGGELFF.

The chain uses TRBV19 and TRBJ1-1; 9 bases align to TRBD1. Germline V gene data show CDR1 as LNHDA and CDR2 as SQIVND (reference sequence). The CDR3 totals 16 residues. V trimming: 5 bases; J trimming: 6 bases; junction bases outside the gene matches: 13. CDR3 region: CASSVTGGAGPAEAFF. CDR3 nucleotide sequence: TGTGCCAGTAGTGTAACAGGGGGCGCGGGTCCCGCTGAAGCTTTCTTT.

The chain recombines TRBV27 with TRBJ2-7, with D tentatively TRBD2 (5 bases). The CDR3 sequence is 12 residues long. The germline CDR1 and CDR2 sequences are MNHEY and SMNVEV (reference sequence). V gave up 3 bases and J gave up 3 bases, with 6 bases separating them. The CDR3 sequence: CASSFRGYEQYF. The DNA for the CDR3 is TGTGCCAGCAGTTTCCGGGGCTACGAGCAGTACTTC.

The genes are TRBV28 and TRBJ1-5; D is undetermined. V was shortened by 8 bases and J by 2 bases, with 7 bases between the two germline ends. This CDR3 spans 12 amino acids. Germline V gene data show CDR1 as MDHEN and CDR2 as SYDVKM. The CDR3 DNA follows: TGTGCCAGCGCCGGGGGCAATCAGCCCCAGCATTTT. Translated, it gives CASAGGNQPQHF. The whole variable domain, filled in from reference TRBV28 and TRBJ1-5, reads DVKVTQSSRYLVKRTGEKVFLECVQDMDHENMFWYRQDPGLGLRLIYFSYDVKMKEKGDIPEGYSVSREKKERFSLILESASTNQTSMYLCASAGGNQPQHFGDGTRLSIL.

This rearrangement joins TRBV5-6 to TRBJ2-7; the D gene is possibly TRBD1 (6 bases). This CDR3 region has 17 residues. V was clipped by 2 bases and J by 2 bases, with 20 bases between them. CDR1 is SGHDT and CDR2 is YYEEEE in the germline V gene. Here the CDR3 reads CASSLMIRQATTYEQYF. CDR3 coding DNA: TGTGCCAGCAGCTTAATGATCCGACAGGCGACAACCTACGAGCAGTACTTC.

The rearrangement links TRBV5-1 to TRBJ2-5; 8 nucleotides line up with TRBD1. V was clipped by 1 base and J by 5 bases; unmatched bases: 4. CDR1 and CDR2 from the germline V gene are SGHRS and YFSETQ. The CDR3 length is 14 residues. The CDR3: CASSLQGARETQYF. DNA of the CDR3: TGCGCCAGCAGCTTGCAGGGGGCACGGGAGACCCAGTACTTC. Full variable domain (rest looked up from reference TRBV5-1 and TRBJ2-5): KAGVTQTPRYLIKTRGQQVTLSCSPISGHRSVSWYQQTPGQGLQFLFEYFSETQRNKGNFPGRFSGRQFSNSRSEMNVSTLELGDSALYLCASSLQGARETQYFGPGTRLLVL.

The chain is built from TRBV7-9 and TRBJ2-7; 8 bases agree with TRBD1. Germline CDR1 SEHNR, CDR2 FQNEAQ (reference sequence). After removal of 5 bases from V and 6 bases from J, the junction contained 6 bases not matched to a gene. CDR3 length equals 13 residues. CDR3: CASSPRTGSEQYF. DNA of the CDR3: TGTGCCAGCAGCCCAAGGACAGGGTCCGAGCAGTACTTC. The full variable domain, in which reference TRBV7-9 and TRBJ2-7 provide the parts outside the CDR3, is DTGVSQNPRHKITKRGQNVTFRCDPISEHNRLYWYRQTLGQGPEFLTYFQNEAQLEKSRLLSDRFSAERPKGSFSTLEIQRTEQGDSAMYLCASSPRTGSEQYFGPGTRLTVT.

The DNA of the CDR3 is TGTGCCTTACGGGGCAGGGGGAATACTAACTATGGCTACACCTTC. Protein sequence: CALRGRGNTNYGYTF. This chain joins TRBV28 and TRBJ1-2; 7 bases map to TRBD1. CDR3 length: 15 residues. The J segment lost 0 bases and the V segment lost 11 bases, leaving 12 bases of the junction unmatched. CDR1 MDHEN and CDR2 SYDVKM come from the germline V gene.

This rearrangement joins TRBV4-3 to TRBJ1-2; 9 bases line up with TRBD1. The CDR3 is 15 residues long. J gave up 8 bases and V 0 bases, and 7 bases lay outside the gene matches. Germline V CDR1 and CDR2: LGHNA, YSLEER. DNA for the CDR3: TGCGCCAGCAGCCAAGATATCGGGGACAGGGTGGGCTACACCTTC. Translation gives CASSQDIGDRVGYTF.

The table lists this clone with a count of one. The chain is built from TRBV11-2 and TRBJ2-7, with 7 bases that match TRBD1. V was clipped by 4 bases and J by 5 bases; unmatched bases: 8. This CDR3 contains 14 residues. CDR1 SGHAT and CDR2 FQNNGV come from the germline V gene. This CDR3 is CASSSGQFSNEQYF. The CDR3 nucleotides read TGTGCCAGCAGCTCGGGACAGTTTTCCAACGAGCAGTACTTC.

This clone occurred once. J is TRBJ2-3 and V is TRBV5-1, with 14 bases identical to TRBD2. V was pared by 4 bases and J by 0 bases, with 7 bases of the junction left unmatched. CDR1 SGHRS and CDR2 YFSETQ come from the germline V gene. The CDR3 has 18 amino acids. This chain's CDR3 is CASSMGLAGAPSTDTQYF. The CDR3 nucleotides are TGCGCCAGCAGCATGGGACTAGCGGGGGCACCTAGCACAGATACGCAGTATTTT. The full variable domain, with the rest looked up from reference TRBV5-1 and TRBJ2-3, is KAGVTQTPRYLIKTRGQQVTLSCSPISGHRSVSWYQQTPGQGLQFLFEYFSETQRNKGNFPGRFSGRQFSNSRSEMNVSTLELGDSALYLCASSMGLAGAPSTDTQYFGPGTRLTVL.

The genes are TRBV5-5 and TRBJ2-1; 10 bases map to TRBD2. Germline values: CDR1 SGHKS, CDR2 YYEKEE (reference sequence). The V gene end was trimmed by 2 bases and the J gene end by 5 bases; junction bases not matched to a gene: 10. The CDR3 is 17 amino acids. As DNA, the CDR3 is TGTGCCAGCAGCTTCGAGCGGGGGGGATGGATTCACAATGAGCAGTTCTTC. Amino acid sequence: CASSFERGGWIHNEQFF.

This chain connects TRBV4-3 to TRBJ2-3, with 12 bases lining up with TRBD2. This CDR3 is built from 18 residues. CDR1 LGHNA and CDR2 YSLEER come from the germline V gene. The trim removed 3 bases at V and 1 base at J, leaving 8 bases unmatched. CDR3 region: CASSHLAGGREGTDTQYF. Written as DNA, the CDR3 is TGCGCCAGCAGCCACCTAGCGGGGGGGCGAGAGGGCACAGATACGCAGTATTTT.

The chain links TRBV6-5 to TRBJ2-7; 7 positions agree with TRBD1. This CDR3 has 15 residues. J lost 3 bases, V lost 2 bases, and 7 bases had no gene match. Germline V CDR1 and CDR2: MNHEY, SVGAGI. The CDR3 DNA reads TGTGCCAGCAGTTACAGGGGACAGCTCGTCTACGAGCAGTACTTC. Its translation is CASSYRGQLVYEQYF.

This chain links TRBV7-9 with TRBJ1-1; D is undetermined. From germline, CDR1 is SEHNR and CDR2 FQNEAQ (reference sequence). Trimming stripped 1 base from V and 2 bases from J, with 5 bases between. The CDR3 is made up of 13 amino acids. CDR3 DNA sequence: TGTGCCAGCAGCTTAGGACAAAACACTGAAGCTTTCTTT. This codes for CASSLGQNTEAFF.

CDR3 nucleotides: TGTGCCAGCAGTGATGGACAGGGGCGTGTTGGCAATCAGCCCCAGCATTTT. Residues: CASSDGQGRVGNQPQHF. This rearrangement joins TRBV6-1 to TRBJ1-5; the match to TRBD1 covers 9 bases. This CDR3 is built from 17 residues. Per the germline V gene, CDR1 is MNHNS and CDR2 is SASEGT. With 3 bases clipped from V and 2 bases from J, the junction kept 8 bases outside the gene matches.

The chain joins TRBV5-1 to TRBJ1-1; D gene unclear. Trimming cost V 0 bases and J 0 bases, with 9 bases left between them. The CDR3 is made up of 15 amino acids. The germline CDR1 and CDR2 sequences are SGHRS and YFSETQ. Here the CDR3 DNA reads TGCGCCAGCAGCTTGGAAGTCACAATGAACACTGAAGCTTTCTTT. It specifies CASSLEVTMNTEAFF.

The gene calls are TRBV5-1 and TRBJ1-1; D unresolved. V lost 3 bases, J lost 0 bases, and 6 bases lay in between. Germline lookup yields CDR1 SGHRS and CDR2 YFSETQ. The CDR3 loop spans 13 amino acids. The CDR3 DNA follows: TGCGCCAGCAGCTCTCTATTGAACACTGAAGCTTTCTTT. This translates into CASSSLLNTEAFF.

V and J are TRBV10-3 and TRBJ1-5, with 7 bases fitting TRBD1. Germline CDR1 reads ENHRY; CDR2 reads SYGVKD. V lost 7 bases and J lost 5; bases outside the gene matches: 5. This CDR3 is 13 amino acids long. Here the CDR3 DNA reads TGTGCCATCACTGCTGACAGGGATCAGCCCCAGCATTTT. Encoded protein: CAITADRDQPQHF.

As to this clone: This likely stems from a read error, as it lies one base from a far larger clone. The rearrangement joins TRBV5-4 to TRBJ1-1; D uncertain. Germline V gene lookup returns CDR1 SGHNT and CDR2 YYREEE (reference sequence). There are 13 residues in the CDR3. V was shortened by 4 bases and J by 5 bases, with 12 bases between the two germline ends. CDR3 sequence: CASSQEDATEAFF. The CDR3 coding sequence is TGTGCCAGCAGCCAGGAGGACGCGACTGAAGCTTTCTTT.

J is TRBJ1-1 and V is TRBV5-1, with 10 bases matching TRBD1. The ends lost 4 bases at V and 3 bases at J; junction bases unmatched: 6. The CDR3 has 15 amino acids. Germline CDR1 reads SGHRS; CDR2 reads YFSETQ. CDR3 loop: CASSPTGTGDTEAFF. In nucleotides, the CDR3 is TGCGCCAGCAGCCCAACGGGGACAGGGGACACTGAAGCTTTCTTT.

The chain joins TRBV4-3 to TRBJ2-7; possible D gene TRBD1, 5 bases. V lost 1 base to trimming and J lost 6 bases, with 10 bases between them. The CDR3 runs 13 residues. The germline V gene has CDR1 LGHNA and CDR2 YSLEER. CDR3 in DNA: TGCGCCAGCAGCCAAGGCGTAGACAGCGAGCAGTACTTC. Its protein product is CASSQGVDSEQYF.

The V gene is TRBV10-1, the J gene TRBJ2-3, with 10 positions matching TRBD1. V gave up 0 bases and J gave up 6 bases; unmatched junction bases: 12. Germline V gene data show CDR1 as WNHNN and CDR2 as SYGVQD (reference sequence). This CDR3 is 18 amino acids long. The CDR3 sequence: CASSESPGQGFNWDTQYF. In nucleotides, the CDR3 is TGCGCCAGCAGTGAGTCTCCGGGACAGGGGTTTAATTGGGATACGCAGTATTTT.

The chain employs TRBV5-1 and TRBJ2-1; 14 positions match TRBD2. V gave up 0 bases and J gave up 8 bases; unmatched junction bases: 1. CDR1 and CDR2 from the germline V gene are SGHRS and YFSETQ. The CDR3 is 15 residues long. The CDR3 is CASSLGLAGGYEQFF. CDR3 DNA: TGCGCCAGCAGCTTGGGACTAGCGGGGGGGTATGAGCAGTTCTTC.